This T cell receptor beta chain emerged from a study of T cell repertoires in cytomegalovirus infection. Study context: An indication of both CMV infection and matching HLA type came from public TCR beta signatures. General study points: The study identified carriers of CMV plus the relevant HLA from cumulative public TCR beta family frequency. Dominating the ex vivo response were TCR beta clonotypes that were CMV-specific and HLA-C-restricted.

TCRdb called the reads again in MiXCR, with one record for every CDR3 protein. Of about 440,000 distinct CDR3 sequences listed, 30% to 40% are singletons. Looked up from germline, CDR1 is MDHEN and CDR2 is SYDVKM. The CDR3 is made up of 14 amino acids. Losses at the gene ends were 6 bases for V and 1 base for J; bases not matched to a gene: 5. Remarks on this clonotype: No antigen is known for it.

This clonotype was obtained from a human donor in good health (CMV status not recorded). Some clones in this sample may be carry-over from other donors' samples. The chain couples TRBV28 to TRBJ2-7; 8 bases line up with TRBD1. Sequencing input: PBMCs. CDR3 in DNA: TGTGCCAGCAGAAAAACAGGGGGGTCCTACGAGCAGTACTTC. The encoded protein is CASRKTGGSYEQYF.